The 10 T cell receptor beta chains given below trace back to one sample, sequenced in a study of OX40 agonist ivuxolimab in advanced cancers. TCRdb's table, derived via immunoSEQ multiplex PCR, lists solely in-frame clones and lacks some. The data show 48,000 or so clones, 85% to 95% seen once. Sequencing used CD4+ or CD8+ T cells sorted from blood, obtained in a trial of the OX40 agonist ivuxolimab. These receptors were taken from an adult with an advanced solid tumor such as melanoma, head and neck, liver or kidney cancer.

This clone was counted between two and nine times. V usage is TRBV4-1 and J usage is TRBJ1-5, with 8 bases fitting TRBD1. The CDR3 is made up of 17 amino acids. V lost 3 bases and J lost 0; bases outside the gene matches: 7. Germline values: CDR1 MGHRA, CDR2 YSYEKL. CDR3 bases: TGCGCCAGCAGCCACCAAGAGACAGGGGATAGCAATCAGCCCCAGCATTTT. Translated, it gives CASSHQETGDSNQPQHF.

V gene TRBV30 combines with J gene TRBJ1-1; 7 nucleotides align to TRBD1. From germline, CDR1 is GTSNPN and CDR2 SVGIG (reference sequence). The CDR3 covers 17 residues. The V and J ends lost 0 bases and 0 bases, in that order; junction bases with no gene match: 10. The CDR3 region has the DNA TGTGCCTGGAGTGTCTTGTGGGGACAGAGGATGAACACTGAAGCTTTCTTT. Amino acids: CAWSVLWGQRMNTEAFF.

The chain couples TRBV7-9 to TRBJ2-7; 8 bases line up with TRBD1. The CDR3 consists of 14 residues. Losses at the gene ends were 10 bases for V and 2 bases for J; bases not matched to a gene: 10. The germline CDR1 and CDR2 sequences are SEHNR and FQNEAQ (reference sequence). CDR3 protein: CAIPDRDAPYEQYF. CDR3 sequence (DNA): TGTGCCATCCCGGACAGGGACGCCCCCTACGAGCAGTACTTC. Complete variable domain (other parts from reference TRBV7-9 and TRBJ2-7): DTGVSQNPRHKITKRGQNVTFRCDPISEHNRLYWYRQTLGQGPEFLTYFQNEAQLEKSRLLSDRFSAERPKGSFSTLEIQRTEQGDSAMYLCAIPDRDAPYEQYFGPGTRLTVT.

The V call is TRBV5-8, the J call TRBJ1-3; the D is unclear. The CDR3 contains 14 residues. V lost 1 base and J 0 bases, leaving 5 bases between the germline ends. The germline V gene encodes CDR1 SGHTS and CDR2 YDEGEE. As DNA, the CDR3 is TGTGCCAGCAGCTTGACGGGCTCTGGAAACACCATATATTTT. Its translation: CASSLTGSGNTIYF.

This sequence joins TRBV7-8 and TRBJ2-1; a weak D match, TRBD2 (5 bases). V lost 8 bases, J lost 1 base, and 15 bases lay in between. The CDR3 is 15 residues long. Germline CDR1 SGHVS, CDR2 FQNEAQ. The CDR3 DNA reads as TGTGCCAGCGGATTCCTGGACTCTTCCTACAATGAGCAGTTCTTC. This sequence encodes CASGFLDSSYNEQFF.

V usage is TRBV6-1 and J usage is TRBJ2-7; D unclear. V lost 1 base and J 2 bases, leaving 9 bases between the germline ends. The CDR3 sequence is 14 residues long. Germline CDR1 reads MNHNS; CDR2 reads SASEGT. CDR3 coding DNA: TGTGCCAGCAGTGAAGGGGATACCGCCTACGAGCAGTACGTC. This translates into CASSEGDTAYEQYV.

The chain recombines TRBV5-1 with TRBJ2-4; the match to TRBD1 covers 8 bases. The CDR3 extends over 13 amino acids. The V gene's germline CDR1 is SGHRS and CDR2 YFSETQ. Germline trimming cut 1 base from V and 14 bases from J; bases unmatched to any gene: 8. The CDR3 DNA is TGCGCCAGCAGCTTGCCCCGGACAGGGATGAAGTACTTC. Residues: CASSLPRTGMKYF.

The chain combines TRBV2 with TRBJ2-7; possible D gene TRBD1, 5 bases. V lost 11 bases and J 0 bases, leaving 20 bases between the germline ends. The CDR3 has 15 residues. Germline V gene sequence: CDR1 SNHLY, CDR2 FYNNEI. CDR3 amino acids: CAGHEGDPFSYEQYV. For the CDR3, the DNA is TGTGCCGGGCATGAAGGGGATCCGTTCTCCTACGAGCAGTACGTC.

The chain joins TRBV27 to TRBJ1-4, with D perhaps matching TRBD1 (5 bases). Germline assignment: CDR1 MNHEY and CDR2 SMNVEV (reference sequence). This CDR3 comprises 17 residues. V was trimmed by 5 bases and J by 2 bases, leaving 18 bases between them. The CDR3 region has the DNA TGTGCCAGCAGTGGAAGGGCCGGGGGGAGGACTAATGAAAAACTGTTTTTT. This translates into CASSGRAGGRTNEKLFF.

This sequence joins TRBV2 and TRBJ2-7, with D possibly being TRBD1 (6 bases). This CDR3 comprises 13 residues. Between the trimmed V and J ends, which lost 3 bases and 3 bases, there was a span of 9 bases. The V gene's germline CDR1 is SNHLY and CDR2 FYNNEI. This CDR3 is CASSDTGNYEQYF. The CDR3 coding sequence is TGTGCCAGCAGTGATACAGGGAACTACGAGCAGTACTTC. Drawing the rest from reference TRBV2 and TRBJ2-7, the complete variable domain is EPEVTQTPSHQVTQMGQEVILRCVPISNHLYFYWYRQILGQKVEFLVSFYNNEISEKSEIFDDQFSVERPDGSNFTLKIRSTKLEDSAMYFCASSDTGNYEQYFGPGTRLTVT.